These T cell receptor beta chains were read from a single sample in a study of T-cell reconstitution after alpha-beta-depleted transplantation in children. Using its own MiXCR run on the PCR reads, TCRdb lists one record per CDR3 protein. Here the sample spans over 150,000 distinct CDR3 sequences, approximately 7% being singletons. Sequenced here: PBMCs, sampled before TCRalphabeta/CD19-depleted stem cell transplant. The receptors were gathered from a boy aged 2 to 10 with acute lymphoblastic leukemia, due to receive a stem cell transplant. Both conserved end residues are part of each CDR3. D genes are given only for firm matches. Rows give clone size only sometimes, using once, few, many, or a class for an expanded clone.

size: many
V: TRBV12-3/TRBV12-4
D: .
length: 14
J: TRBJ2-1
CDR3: CASSLGGTPNEQFF
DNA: TGTGCCAGCAGTTTAGGTGGTACCCCCAATGAGCAGTTCTTC

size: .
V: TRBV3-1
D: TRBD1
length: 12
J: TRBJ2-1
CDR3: CASSQVGDRVHF
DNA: TGTGCCAGCAGCCAAGTCGGGGACAGGGTTCACTTC

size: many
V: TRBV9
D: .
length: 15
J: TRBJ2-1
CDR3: CASSARDLSYNEQFF
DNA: TGTGCCAGCAGCGCGAGGGACCTATCCTACAATGAGCAGTTCTTC

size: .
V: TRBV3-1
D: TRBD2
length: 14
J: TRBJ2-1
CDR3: CASSRPAGDNEQFF
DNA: TGTGCCAGCAGTCGACCAGCGGGAGACAATGAGCAGTTCTTC

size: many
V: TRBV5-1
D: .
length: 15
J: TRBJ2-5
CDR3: CASSLGPPVGETQYF
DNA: TGCGCCAGCAGCTTGGGACCCCCCGTTGGGGAGACCCAGTACTTC

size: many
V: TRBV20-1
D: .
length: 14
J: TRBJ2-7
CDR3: CSALQGGGVGEQYF
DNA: TGCAGTGCTCTCCAGGGAGGGGGAGTGGGCGAGCAGTACTTC

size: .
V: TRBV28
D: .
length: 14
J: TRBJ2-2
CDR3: CASSAYSNTGELFF
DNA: TGTGCCAGCAGTGCCTACTCGAACACCGGGGAGCTGTTTTTT

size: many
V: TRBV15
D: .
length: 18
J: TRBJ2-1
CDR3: CATSRDLQNDGSYNEQFF
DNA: TGTGCCACCAGCAGAGACTTACAAAACGACGGCTCCTACAATGAGCAGTTCTTC

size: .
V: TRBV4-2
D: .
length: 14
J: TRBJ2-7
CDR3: CASSRRGLDYEQYF
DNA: TGTGCCAGCAGCCGGAGGGGCTTGGACTACGAGCAGTACTTC

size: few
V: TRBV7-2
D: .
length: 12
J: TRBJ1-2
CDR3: CASSYPLSFYTF
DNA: TGTGCCAGCAGCTATCCCCTCTCTTTCTACACCTTC

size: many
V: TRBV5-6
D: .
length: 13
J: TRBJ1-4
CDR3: CASSLTGFEKLFF
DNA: TGTGCCAGCAGCTTGACAGGGTTTGAAAAACTGTTTTTT

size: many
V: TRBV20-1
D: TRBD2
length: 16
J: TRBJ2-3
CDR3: CSARMKLAGGLDTQYF
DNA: TGCAGTGCTAGAATGAAGCTAGCGGGAGGGTTAGATACGCAGTATTTT

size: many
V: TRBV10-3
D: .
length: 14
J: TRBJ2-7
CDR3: CAISVNRSAYEQYF
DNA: TGTGCCATCAGTGTTAACAGGTCCGCCTACGAGCAGTACTTC

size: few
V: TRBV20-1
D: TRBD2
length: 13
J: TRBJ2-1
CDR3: CSATAGGYNEQFF
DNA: TGCAGTGCCACAGCGGGGGGTTACAATGAGCAGTTCTTC

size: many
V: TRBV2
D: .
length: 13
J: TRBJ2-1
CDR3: CASCALETNEQFF
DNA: TGTGCCAGTTGTGCCCTCGAAACCAATGAGCAGTTCTTC

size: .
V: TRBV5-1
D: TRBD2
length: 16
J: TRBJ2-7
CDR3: CASSLGPAGVTYEQYF
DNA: TGCGCCAGCAGCTTGGGGCCAGCGGGGGTAACCTACGAGCAGTACTTC

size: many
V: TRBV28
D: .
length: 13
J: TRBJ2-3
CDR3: CASSLFPADTQYF
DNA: TGTGCCAGCAGTTTATTCCCGGCAGATACGCAGTATTTT

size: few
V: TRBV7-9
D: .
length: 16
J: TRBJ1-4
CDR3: CASNPLSGKTNEKLFF
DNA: TGTGCCAGCAATCCACTTAGTGGGAAAACTAATGAAAAACTGTTTTTT

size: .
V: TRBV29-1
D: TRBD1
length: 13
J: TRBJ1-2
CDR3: CSVDQGASGGYTF
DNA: TGCAGCGTTGATCAGGGGGCTTCGGGGGGCTACACCTTC

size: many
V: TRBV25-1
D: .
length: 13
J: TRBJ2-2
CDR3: CASRGVATGELFF
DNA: TGTGCCAGCAGGGGGGTCGCGACCGGGGAGCTGTTTTTT

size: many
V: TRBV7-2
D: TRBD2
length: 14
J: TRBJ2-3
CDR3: CASSFGLGTDTQYF
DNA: TGTGCCAGCAGCTTCGGACTAGGGACAGATACGCAGTATTTT

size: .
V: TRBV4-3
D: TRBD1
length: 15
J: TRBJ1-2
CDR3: CASSQVLGQGYGYTF
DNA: TGCGCCAGCAGCCAAGTTTTGGGACAGGGGTATGGCTACACCTTC

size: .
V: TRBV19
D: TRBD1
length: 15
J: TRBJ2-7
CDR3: CASSILGTDSYEQYF
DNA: TGTGCCAGTAGTATCCTAGGGACAGACTCCTACGAGCAGTACTTC

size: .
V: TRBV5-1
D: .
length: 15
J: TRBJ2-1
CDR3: CASSPLPRVDNEQFF
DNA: TGCGCCAGCAGCCCCCTCCCCAGGGTGGACAATGAGCAGTTCTTC

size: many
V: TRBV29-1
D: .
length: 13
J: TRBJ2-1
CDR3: CSASLSSYNEQFF
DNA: TGCAGCGCATCCTTAAGCTCCTACAATGAGCAGTTCTTC

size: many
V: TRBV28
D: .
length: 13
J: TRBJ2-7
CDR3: CASSVLSRYEQYF
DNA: TGTGCCAGCAGTGTCCTCTCCCGCTACGAGCAGTACTTC

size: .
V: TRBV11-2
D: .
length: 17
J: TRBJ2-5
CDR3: CASSLDDSGTAPLTQYF
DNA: TGTGCCAGCAGCTTAGATGACAGCGGGACAGCCCCCCTGACCCAGTACTTC

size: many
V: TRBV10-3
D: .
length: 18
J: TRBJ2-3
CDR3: CAISESIGTPTLTDTQYF
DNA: TGTGCCATCAGTGAGTCGATCGGGACTCCGACCCTCACAGATACGCAGTATTTT

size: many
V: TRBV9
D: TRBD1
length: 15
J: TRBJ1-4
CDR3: CASSARSGGGEKLFF
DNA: TGTGCCAGCAGCGCTCGGTCAGGGGGCGGTGAAAAACTGTTTTTT

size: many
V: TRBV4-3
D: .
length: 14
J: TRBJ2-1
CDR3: CASGPGLGYNEQFF
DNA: TGCGCCAGCGGCCCGGGCCTAGGCTACAATGAGCAGTTCTTC

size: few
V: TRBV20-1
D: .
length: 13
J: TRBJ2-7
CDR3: CSAPGDNSYEQYF
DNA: TGCAGTGCTCCAGGGGACAACTCCTACGAGCAGTACTTC

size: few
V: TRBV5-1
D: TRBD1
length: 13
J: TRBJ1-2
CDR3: CASSLQGGDGYTF
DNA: TGCGCCAGCAGCTTGCAGGGGGGAGATGGCTACACCTTC

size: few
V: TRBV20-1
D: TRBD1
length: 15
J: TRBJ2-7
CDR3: CSAQQTGTGLYEQYF
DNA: TGCAGTGCCCAACAAACCGGGACAGGTCTTTACGAGCAGTACTTC

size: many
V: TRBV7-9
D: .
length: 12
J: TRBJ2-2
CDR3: CASSLMNGELFF
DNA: TGTGCCAGCAGCTTGATGAACGGGGAGCTGTTTTTT

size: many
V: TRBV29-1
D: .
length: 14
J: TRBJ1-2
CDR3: CSVEGASGFYGYTF
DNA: TGCAGCGTTGAAGGGGCCAGCGGCTTCTATGGCTACACCTTC

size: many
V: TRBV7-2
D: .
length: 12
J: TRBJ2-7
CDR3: CASSPFVGEQYF
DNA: TGTGCCAGCAGCCCGTTCGTGGGCGAGCAGTACTTC

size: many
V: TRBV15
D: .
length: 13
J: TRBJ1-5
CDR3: CATSRDQAGPQHF
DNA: TGTGCCACCAGCAGAGACCAAGCGGGACCCCAGCATTTT

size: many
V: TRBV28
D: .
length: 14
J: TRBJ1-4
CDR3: CASSSPVINEKLFF
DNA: TGTGCCAGCAGTTCGCCGGTTATTAATGAAAAACTGTTTTTT

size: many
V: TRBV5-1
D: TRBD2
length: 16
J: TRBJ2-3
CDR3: CASRGTSGGVGDTQYF
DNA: TGCGCCAGCAGGGGGACTAGCGGGGGAGTAGGAGATACGCAGTATTTT

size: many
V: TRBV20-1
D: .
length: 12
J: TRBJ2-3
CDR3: CSATGLGDTQYF
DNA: TGCAGTGCTACCGGGTTAGGAGATACGCAGTATTTT

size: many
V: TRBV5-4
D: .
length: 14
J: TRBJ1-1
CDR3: CASSLDPRDPEAFF
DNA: TGTGCCAGCAGCTTGGATCCTCGAGACCCTGAAGCTTTCTTT

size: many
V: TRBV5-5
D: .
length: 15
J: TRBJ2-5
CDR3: CASSFHPSSEETQYF
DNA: TGTGCCAGCAGCTTCCATCCATCATCGGAAGAGACCCAGTACTTC

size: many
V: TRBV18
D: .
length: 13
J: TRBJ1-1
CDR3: CASSPGQNTEAFF
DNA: TGTGCCAGCTCACCGGGACAGAACACTGAAGCTTTCTTT

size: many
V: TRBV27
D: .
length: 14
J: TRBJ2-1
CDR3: CASSRTATYNEQFF
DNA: TGTGCCAGCAGTCGAACTGCCACTTACAATGAGCAGTTCTTC

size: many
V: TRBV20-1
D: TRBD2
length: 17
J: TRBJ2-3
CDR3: CSASDLTSGRSTDTQYF
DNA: TGCAGTGCTAGCGACCTAACTAGCGGGAGAAGCACAGATACGCAGTATTTT

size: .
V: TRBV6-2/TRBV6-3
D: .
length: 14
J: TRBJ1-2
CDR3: CASSYEKGVYGYTF
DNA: TGTGCCAGCAGTTACGAAAAGGGCGTCTATGGCTACACCTTC

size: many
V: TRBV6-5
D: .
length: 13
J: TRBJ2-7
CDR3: CASSSGNVYEQYF
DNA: TGTGCCAGCAGTTCCGGGAACGTCTACGAGCAGTACTTC

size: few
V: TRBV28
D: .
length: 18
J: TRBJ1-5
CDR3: CASSFVTATPWSNQPQHF
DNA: TGTGCCAGCAGTTTCGTCACTGCCACCCCTTGGTCTAATCAGCCCCAGCATTTT

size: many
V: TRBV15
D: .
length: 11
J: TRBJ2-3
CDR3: CATMERRPVNF
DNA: TGTGCCACCATGGAAAGAAGACCCGTGAATTTT

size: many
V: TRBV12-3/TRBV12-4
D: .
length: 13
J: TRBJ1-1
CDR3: CASTLDRVSKAFF
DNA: TGTGCCAGCACCCTGGACCGCGTAAGCAAAGCTTTCTTT

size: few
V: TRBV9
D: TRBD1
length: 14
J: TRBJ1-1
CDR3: CASSGLRGHTEAFF
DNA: TGTGCCAGCAGCGGTCTCAGGGGGCACACTGAAGCTTTCTTT

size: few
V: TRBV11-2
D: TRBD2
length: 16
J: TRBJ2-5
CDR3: CASSLLFSGGEETQYF
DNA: TGTGCCAGCAGCTTATTGTTTAGCGGGGGGGAAGAGACCCAGTACTTC

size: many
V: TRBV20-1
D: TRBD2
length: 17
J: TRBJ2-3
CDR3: CSARGLAGGPSTDTQYF
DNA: TGCAGTGCTAGAGGACTAGCGGGGGGGCCTAGCACAGATACGCAGTATTTT